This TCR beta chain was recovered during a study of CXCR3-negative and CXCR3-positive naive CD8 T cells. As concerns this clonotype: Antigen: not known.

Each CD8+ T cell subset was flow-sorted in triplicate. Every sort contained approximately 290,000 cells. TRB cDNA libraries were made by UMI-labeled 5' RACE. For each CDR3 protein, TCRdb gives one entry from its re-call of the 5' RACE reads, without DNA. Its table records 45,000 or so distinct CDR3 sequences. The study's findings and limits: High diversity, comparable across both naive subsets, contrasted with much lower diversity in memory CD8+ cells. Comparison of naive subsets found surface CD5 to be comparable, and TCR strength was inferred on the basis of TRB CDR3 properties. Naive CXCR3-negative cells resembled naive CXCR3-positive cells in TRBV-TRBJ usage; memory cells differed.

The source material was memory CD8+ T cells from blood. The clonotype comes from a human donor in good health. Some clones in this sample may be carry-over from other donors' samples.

The CDR3 spells CASSFFRYNEQFF. The chain carries TRBV13 and TRBJ2-1. Germline V gene lookup returns CDR1 PRHDT and CDR2 FYEKMQ (reference sequence). This CDR3 comprises 13 residues.